This T cell receptor beta chain is drawn from a study of T cell changes during pregnancy in multiple sclerosis. Repertoires were generated with immunoSEQ multiplex PCR, while TCRdb's copy carries only in-frame clones and drops some. The table includes fewer than 150,000 clones, less than 97% detected once. Germline CDR1 is LNHNV and CDR2 is YYDKDF (reference sequence). CDR3 length: 17 residues. V lost 2 bases, J lost 2 bases, and 17 bases lay in between. Sequences were derived from peripheral blood, sampled after pregnancy. The chain carries TRBV15 and TRBJ2-3; D possibly corresponds to TRBD1 (6 bases). This clonotype was sampled from a female donor with multiple sclerosis, enrolled in a pregnancy study. The CDR3 nucleotides read TGTGCCACCAGCAGACACAGGGAGCGCTTAGCCACAGATACGCAGTATTTT. It specifies CATSRHRERLATDTQYF.